Shown below are 30 T cell receptor beta chains from a single sample sequenced in a study of response to subunit inactivated influenza vaccine. Via MiXCR, TCRdb re-called the RT-PCR reads, giving one row per CDR3 protein. The sample consists of roughly 520,000 distinct CDR3 sequences, roughly 25% of them appearing once. Specimen: CD4+ T cells sorted from PBMCs, collected less than 6 days after vaccination. These receptors were taken from a man aged 50-60 years who received an inactivated influenza vaccine.

This sequence joins TRBV7-9 and TRBJ2-1; TRBD2 agrees at 10 bases. Germline lookup yields CDR1 SEHNR and CDR2 FQNEAQ (reference sequence). The CDR3 is made up of 15 amino acids. J was trimmed by 7 bases and V by 5 bases; bases with no gene match: 8. Written as DNA, the CDR3 is TGTGCCAGCAGCCCGAGCGGGGGGGCCAAAAATGAGCAGTTCTTC. Amino acids: CASSPSGGAKNEQFF.

This rearrangement joins TRBV20-1 to TRBJ2-7; no firm D call. V gave up 0 bases and J gave up 4 bases, with 10 bases separating them. The CDR3 consists of 13 residues. Germline CDR1 is DFQATT and CDR2 is SNEGSKA (reference sequence). The CDR3 spells CSAREKRLYEQYF. The CDR3 region has the DNA TGCAGTGCTAGAGAGAAACGACTTTACGAGCAGTACTTC.

The chain joins TRBV30 to TRBJ1-2; 12 bases are a match to TRBD1. Germline lookup yields CDR1 GTSNPN and CDR2 SVGIG (reference sequence). The CDR3 runs to 13 residues. V lost 7 bases, J lost 2 bases, and 2 bases stayed unmatched. In DNA, the CDR3 is TGTGCCTACGGGACAGGGGGCAACTATGGCTACACCTTC. Translating gives CAYGTGGNYGYTF. Using reference TRBV30 and TRBJ1-2 for the parts outside the CDR3, the full variable domain is SQTIHQWPATLVQPVGSPLSLECTVEGTSNPNLYWYRQAAGRGLQLLFYSVGIGQISSEVPQNLSASRPQDRQFILSSKKLLLSDSGFYLCAYGTGGNYGYTFGSGTRLTVV.

This clonotype turned up a few times. This sequence joins TRBV20-1 and TRBJ2-1, with 8 bases fitting TRBD2. J was trimmed by 0 bases and V by 1 base; bases with no gene match: 5. The CDR3 covers 16 residues. Germline V gives CDR1 DFQATT, CDR2 SNEGSKA (reference sequence). CDR3 in DNA: TGCAGTGCTAGAGCCCGGGGGGGGGGCTCCTACAATGAGCAGTTCTTC. As protein: CSARARGGGSYNEQFF.

This clonotype was detected only a few times. The J gene is TRBJ1-2, the V gene TRBV5-1; TRBD1 aligns across 8 bases. J lost 9 bases, V lost 4 bases, and 5 bases had no gene match. The CDR3 covers 12 residues. Looked up from germline, CDR1 is SGHRS and CDR2 is YFSETQ. The chain's CDR3 is CASSPGGDRYTF. CDR3 DNA: TGCGCCAGCAGCCCAGGGGGCGATCGCTACACCTTC.

The chain uses TRBV5-4 and TRBJ2-2, with a possible D match to TRBD1 (6 bases). The CDR3 contains 16 residues. Trimming pared 0 bases from V and 1 base from J, leaving 10 bases between. The germline V gene has CDR1 SGHNT and CDR2 YYREEE (reference sequence). The CDR3 DNA reads as TGTGCCAGCAGCTTGGATGGCAGGGGGAACACCGGGGAGCTGTTTTTT. It yields the protein CASSLDGRGNTGELFF.

The table lists this clonotype with a few counts. The chain uses TRBV18 and TRBJ2-5; no definite D call. The CDR3 runs to 14 residues. CDR1 is KGHSH and CDR2 is LQKENI in the germline V gene. V was shortened by 1 base and J by 3 bases, with 9 bases between the two germline ends. The CDR3 DNA reads as TGTGCCAGCTCACCACTACAAATGAAAGAGACCCAGTACTTC. Its translation is CASSPLQMKETQYF.

This rearrangement joins TRBV6-2 or TRBV6-3 to TRBJ2-7, with 12 bases that match TRBD2. CDR1 and CDR2 from the germline V gene are MNHEY and SVGEGT. With V trimmed by 4 bases and J by 0 bases, 4 bases remained unmatched. This CDR3 comprises 16 residues. CDR3 nucleotides: TGTGCCAGCAGTTCGGGACTAGCGGGCGTCTCCTACGAGCAGTACTTC. The encoded protein is CASSSGLAGVSYEQYF.

The chain is built from TRBV7-9 and TRBJ2-7; 9 nucleotides match TRBD1. V lost 5 bases to trimming and J lost 2 bases; unmatched junction nucleotides: 7. CDR1 SEHNR and CDR2 FQNEAQ come from the germline V gene (reference sequence). The CDR3 length is 15 residues. The CDR3 nucleotides are TGTGCCAGCAGCCCGGGGACAGGGACACCCTACGAGCAGTACTTC. This translates into CASSPGTGTPYEQYF.

This clonotype was detected only a few times. The chain uses TRBV7-9 and TRBJ2-5, with 12 bases that match TRBD2. Germline V CDR1 and CDR2: SEHNR, FQNEAQ (reference sequence). Trimming at V came to 4 bases and at J to 1 base, leaving 1 base not matched to a gene. This CDR3 region has 15 residues. For the CDR3, the DNA is TGTGCCAGCAGCTGGACTAGCGGGGCCCAAGAGACCCAGTACTTC. Translation gives CASSWTSGAQETQYF.

This clonotype was counted a few times. The V and J genes are TRBV28 and TRBJ1-4; the D gene is possibly TRBD1 (5 bases). Germline V gene data show CDR1 as MDHEN and CDR2 as SYDVKM. The CDR3 loop spans 16 amino acids. V was pared by 7 bases and J by 0 bases, with 15 bases between. In DNA form, the CDR3 reads TGTGCCAGCAACCCGCCGGGGGGGACAACTAATGAAAAACTGTTTTTT. Protein sequence: CASNPPGGTTNEKLFF.

This clonotype has a handful of counts. This rearrangement joins TRBV3-1 to TRBJ2-1; a possible D gene is TRBD2 (6 bases). In germline, CDR1 is LGHDT, CDR2 YNNKEL (reference sequence). The CDR3 covers 15 residues. The V and J ends lost 5 bases and 2 bases respectively, with 13 bases between them. In nucleotides, the CDR3 is TGTGCCAGCAGCAGAGGGACTGCCACCTACAATGAGCAGTTCTTC. This sequence encodes CASSRGTATYNEQFF.

The J gene is TRBJ2-7, the V gene TRBV20-1; no clear D gene. The CDR3 is 10 residues long. The germline gives CDR1 DFQATT, CDR2 SNEGSKA (reference sequence). This CDR3 is CSMLLYEQYF. The CDR3 coding sequence is TGCAGCATGTTACTCTACGAGCAGTACTTC.

V is TRBV5-1 and J is TRBJ2-7; D is possibly TRBD1 or TRBD2 (5 bases each). Trimming stripped 0 bases from V and 5 bases from J, with 12 bases between. Germline CDR1 and CDR2: SGHRS and YFSETQ. This CDR3 spans 14 amino acids. CDR3: CASSLAGGRNEQYF. The CDR3 DNA follows: TGCGCCAGCAGCTTGGCTGGGGGAAGGAACGAGCAGTACTTC. The variable domain in full, with the rest retrieved from reference TRBV5-1 and TRBJ2-7, is KAGVTQTPRYLIKTRGQQVTLSCSPISGHRSVSWYQQTPGQGLQFLFEYFSETQRNKGNFPGRFSGRQFSNSRSEMNVSTLELGDSALYLCASSLAGGRNEQYFGPGTRLTVT.

The table lists this clonotype with many counts. The V gene is TRBV5-5, the J gene TRBJ2-6; D ambiguous. The germline V gene encodes CDR1 SGHKS and CDR2 YYEKEE (reference sequence). The CDR3 consists of 16 residues. The V end lost 1 base, the J end lost 4 bases, and 12 bases lay between the germline ends. The CDR3, as DNA: TGTGCCAGCAGCTTGTCAAATCGGGCGGGGGCCAACGTCCTGACTTTC. This translates into CASSLSNRAGANVLTF.

This clonotype was seen a few times. The chain links TRBV18 to TRBJ2-1, with D possibly matching TRBD2 (5 bases). The CDR3 covers 14 residues. Germline CDR1 reads KGHSH; CDR2 reads LQKENI. Trimming left V 3 bases short and J 4 bases short, with 10 bases between. DNA of the CDR3: TGTGCCAGCTCACCCATACGGGGTTACAATGAGCAGTTCTTC. Translating it yields CASSPIRGYNEQFF.

The rearrangement links TRBV9 to TRBJ1-1; 7 bases are a match to TRBD1. The CDR3 loop spans 12 amino acids. Trimming removed 3 bases from V and 7 bases from J; junction bases left unmatched: 3. The germline V gene encodes CDR1 SGDLS and CDR2 YYNGEE. CDR3 residues: CASSGNRGEAFF. As DNA, the CDR3 is TGTGCCAGCAGCGGGAACAGGGGTGAAGCTTTCTTT.

This clonotype was observed a few times. The chain couples TRBV10-3 to TRBJ2-7, with D hard to call. This CDR3 spans 14 amino acids. The V and J ends lost 4 bases and 0 bases respectively, with 10 bases between them. The V gene's germline CDR1 is ENHRY and CDR2 SYGVKD. The CDR3 DNA follows: TGTGCCATCAGTGGGATAGGGTCCTCCTACGAGCAGTACTTC. This encodes CAISGIGSSYEQYF.

This clonotype occurred a few times. The V call is TRBV10-3, the J call TRBJ2-1; 11 bases match TRBD2. Trimming at V came to 2 bases and at J to 8 bases, leaving 5 bases not matched to a gene. This CDR3 contains 15 residues. The germline gives CDR1 ENHRY, CDR2 SYGVKD. For the CDR3, the DNA is TGTGCCATCAGTGAGAAGACTAGCGGGATAGATGAGCAGTTCTTC. Amino acid sequence: CAISEKTSGIDEQFF.

This clonotype was picked up a small number of times. The J gene is TRBJ1-5, the V gene TRBV20-1, with 8 bases matching TRBD1. Germline CDR1 DFQATT, CDR2 SNEGSKA (reference sequence). The CDR3 loop spans 16 amino acids. Trimming took 3 bases from V and 7 from J; bases not matched to a gene: 14. The CDR3 is CSARSIDGQGGQPQHF. DNA of the CDR3: TGCAGTGCTAGGTCGATTGATGGACAGGGCGGCCAGCCCCAGCATTTT.

This clonotype was seen only a few times. The rearrangement links TRBV24-1 to TRBJ2-1; unclear D gene. Deletions cut 5 bases from V and 8 bases from J, with 15 bases between. Germline loops: CDR1 KGHDR, CDR2 SFDVKD. The CDR3 consists of 14 residues. In nucleotides, the CDR3 is TGTGCCACCAGTGCGGGCCTCATTAGGGATGAGCAGTTCTTC. Residues: CATSAGLIRDEQFF.

The chain is built from TRBV29-1 and TRBJ2-6; no definite D call. CDR3 length: 18 amino acids. V lost 1 base, J lost 1 base, and 17 bases lay in between. CDR1 and CDR2 from the germline V gene are SQVTM and ANQGSEA. The CDR3 sequence: CSVEGAGTLGSGANVLTF. In DNA form, the CDR3 reads TGCAGCGTTGAAGGGGCAGGTACTCTGGGGTCTGGGGCCAACGTCCTGACTTTC.

The chain couples TRBV5-1 to TRBJ2-7; TRBD1 aligns across 7 bases. V was pared by 4 bases and J by 7 bases, with 14 bases of the junction left unmatched. Germline V gives CDR1 SGHRS, CDR2 YFSETQ. This CDR3 is built from 15 residues. CDR3 sequence (DNA): TGCGCCAGCAGCATATGGGGCACAGGGGATCAAGAGCAGTACTTC. Translation: CASSIWGTGDQEQYF.

CDR3 nucleotide sequence: TGCAGCGCGGGTCTCGGTGGAGCCACAGATACGCAGTATTTT. This gives the protein CSAGLGGATDTQYF. The chain links TRBV29-1 to TRBJ2-3; D gene uncertain. The V and J ends lost 7 bases and 2 bases respectively, with 16 bases between them. The CDR3 is 14 amino acids. Germline values: CDR1 SQVTM, CDR2 ANQGSEA.

This clonotype was seen a few times. The chain has TRBV10-3 and TRBJ2-3; no reliable D call. V was cut by 2 bases and J by 2 bases, with 5 bases left in between. Germline lookup yields CDR1 ENHRY and CDR2 SYGVKD. The CDR3 extends over 13 amino acids. The CDR3 loop reads CAISERYTDTQYF. The CDR3 coding sequence is TGTGCCATCAGTGAGCGGTACACAGATACGCAGTATTTT.

In its sample, this clonotype was seen a few times. The rearrangement joins TRBV12-3 or TRBV12-4 to TRBJ2-5; D may be TRBD2 (6 bases). V lost 3 bases to trimming and J lost 1 base, with 15 bases between them. The CDR3 contains 16 residues. As DNA, the CDR3 is TGTGCCAGCAGTTTCGGGGGACTCCTTGCCCAAGAGACCCAGTACTTC. As protein: CASSFGGLLAQETQYF.

The chain couples TRBV10-3 to TRBJ2-3; D perhaps matches TRBD1 (6 bases). Per the germline V gene, CDR1 is ENHRY and CDR2 is SYGVKD. This CDR3 region has 15 residues. V was shortened by 4 bases and J by 0 bases, with 11 bases between the two germline ends. The CDR3 DNA is TGTGCCATCAGTGCGACAGGCGCTAGCACAGATACGCAGTATTTT. Protein product: CAISATGASTDTQYF.

This clonotype was found a few times. The rearrangement links TRBV7-2 to TRBJ1-1; unclear D gene. The CDR3 runs to 13 residues. The germline V gene encodes CDR1 SGHTA and CDR2 FQGNSA. The V end lost 5 bases, the J end lost 2 bases, and 9 bases lay between the germline ends. The CDR3 DNA follows: TGTGCCAGCAGCCACCAGGATAACACTGAAGCTTTCTTT. Encoded protein: CASSHQDNTEAFF. Filled out from reference TRBV7-2 and TRBJ1-1, the complete variable domain reads GAGVSQSPSNKVTEKGKDVELRCDPISGHTALYWYRQSLGQGLEFLIYFQGNSAPDKSGLPSDRFSAERTGGSVSTLTIQRTQQEDSAVYLCASSHQDNTEAFFGQGTRLTVV.

J is TRBJ1-4 and V is TRBV15; 9 bases match TRBD1. This CDR3 is built from 19 residues. Losses at the gene ends were 0 bases for V and 8 bases for J; bases not matched to a gene: 16. Germline V gene sequence: CDR1 LNHNV, CDR2 YYDKDF (reference sequence). For the CDR3, the DNA is TGTGCCACCAGCAGAGATCCCTACCTACCCGGGACAGGGAACGAAAAACTGTTTTTT. Translation gives CATSRDPYLPGTGNEKLFF.

The chain has TRBV7-2 and TRBJ2-3, with 7 bases that match TRBD1. V was clipped by 5 bases and J by 0 bases; unmatched bases: 8. Germline V gene sequence: CDR1 SGHTA, CDR2 FQGNSA. The CDR3 length is 16 residues. The CDR3 sequence: CASSTHRGGSTDTQYF. CDR3 DNA: TGTGCCAGCAGCACACACAGGGGTGGGAGCACAGATACGCAGTATTTT.